The entry below gives a single TCR beta chain sequence along with its context. Germline V CDR1 and CDR2: GTSNPN, SVGIG (reference sequence). With V trimmed by 4 bases and J by 3 bases, 6 bases remained unmatched. This CDR3 is 14 amino acids long. Random hexamers served to reverse transcribe roughly 0.5 to 1 ug RNA. TCRdb reprocessed the immunoSEQ multiplex PCR reads via MiXCR and lists one record per CDR3 protein. The sample yields roughly 200,000 distinct CDR3 sequences, 85% to 95% seen once. The data were obtained in a study of CD8 T cells in Susac syndrome. The J gene is TRBJ2-7, the V gene TRBV30, with 10 bases that match TRBD2. The sequence was collected from a human donor with Susac syndrome. Sample: CD4+ T cells from PBMCs. This CDR3 is CAWNPRTSGYEQYF. CDR3 coding DNA: TGTGCCTGGAACCCCAGGACTAGCGGCTACGAGCAGTACTTC. Full variable domain (missing parts from reference TRBV30 and TRBJ2-7): SQTIHQWPATLVQPVGSPLSLECTVEGTSNPNLYWYRQAAGRGLQLLFYSVGIGQISSEVPQNLSASRPQDRQFILSSKKLLLSDSGFYLCAWNPRTSGYEQYFGPGTRLTVT.